These 8 T cell receptor beta chains share one sample of origin, sequenced in a study of blood T cell repertoires in COVID-19. Generated by immunoSEQ multiplex PCR, the TCRdb table keeps only in-frame clones and is missing some. This table has roughly 200,000 clones, roughly 85% appearing once. Sequenced: PBMCs or T cells enriched from blood (not recorded which). The origin of the receptors is a woman aged 40 to 50 with acute COVID-19.

The genes are TRBV19 and TRBJ1-1; D is undetermined. V lost 6 bases to trimming and J lost 0 bases, with 14 bases between them. The germline V gene encodes CDR1 LNHDA and CDR2 SQIVND (reference sequence). The CDR3 has 15 amino acids. The CDR3 DNA reads as TGTGCCAGTAGCCAACAACGGGGAGTGAACACTGAAGCTTTCTTT. Translation: CASSQQRGVNTEAFF.

This clone was seen only once. The genes are TRBV24-1 and TRBJ1-6; 9 bases fit TRBD1. Trimming cost V 7 bases and J 6 bases; bases outside gene matches: 12. There are 17 residues in the CDR3. Per germline, CDR1 KGHDR and CDR2 SFDVKD. CDR3 protein: CATRTNSPGQGNSPLHF. The CDR3 nucleotides read TGTGCCACCAGGACTAACTCTCCGGGACAGGGTAATTCACCCCTCCACTTT.

The chain recombines TRBV5-1 with TRBJ1-1, with D maybe TRBD1 (5 bases). The germline V gene has CDR1 SGHRS and CDR2 YFSETQ. Trimming pared 4 bases from V and 1 base from J, leaving 11 bases between. The CDR3 loop spans 14 amino acids. The CDR3 sequence is CASSPGRENTEAFF. CDR3 DNA: TGCGCCAGCAGCCCGGGGCGGGAGAACACTGAAGCTTTCTTT.

A word on this clone: The same CDR3 can be traced to other DNA sequences in this sample. V is TRBV5-1 and J is TRBJ1-2, with TRBD1 identical over 9 bases. This CDR3 spans 14 amino acids. V trimming: 2 bases; J trimming: 4 bases; junction bases outside the gene matches: 3. The germline V gene has CDR1 SGHRS and CDR2 YFSETQ. CDR3 loop: CASSLGDRAYGYTF. The CDR3 DNA follows: TGCGCCAGCAGCTTAGGGGACAGGGCCTATGGCTACACCTTC.

The chain couples TRBV5-1 to TRBJ1-1; 7 bases are shared with TRBD1. Germline lookup yields CDR1 SGHRS and CDR2 YFSETQ. With 5 bases clipped from V and 7 bases from J, the junction kept 5 bases outside the gene matches. This CDR3 has 12 residues. The CDR3 nucleotides read TGCGCCAGCAGTCGAGACAGGGTTGAAGCTTTCTTT. It is translated as CASSRDRVEAFF. The variable domain in full, with the rest retrieved from reference TRBV5-1 and TRBJ1-1, is KAGVTQTPRYLIKTRGQQVTLSCSPISGHRSVSWYQQTPGQGLQFLFEYFSETQRNKGNFPGRFSGRQFSNSRSEMNVSTLELGDSALYLCASSRDRVEAFFGQGTRLTVV.

This rearrangement joins TRBV7-8 to TRBJ1-5; D call uncertain. Germline CDR1 SGHVS, CDR2 FQNEAQ. Trimming removed 5 bases from V and 5 bases from J, with 7 bases in between. The CDR3 contains 12 residues. In DNA, the CDR3 is TGTGCCAGCAGCCCGTTGTATCAGCCCCAGCATTTT. Its translation: CASSPLYQPQHF.

This clone was recorded once. The genes are TRBV10-3 and TRBJ1-2, with 7 bases identical to TRBD1. The CDR3 consists of 13 residues. Per the germline V gene, CDR1 is ENHRY and CDR2 is SYGVKD. The ends lost 7 bases at V and 8 bases at J; junction bases unmatched: 10. CDR3 in DNA: TGTGCCATCACAGGCGGGCAGGGGGTAGGCTACACCTTC. Protein: CAITGGQGVGYTF.

The chain is built from TRBV12-3 or TRBV12-4 and TRBJ2-3; D may be TRBD2 (5 bases). The CDR3 sequence is 11 residues long. The V gene lost 4 bases and the J gene lost 6 bases, with 5 bases spanning the gap. The DNA for the CDR3 is TGTGCCAGCAGTTCGGGGGATACGCAGTATTTT. Its translation: CASSSGDTQYF.